This T cell receptor beta chain is drawn from a study of T cell clonotyping in hematopoietic cell transplantation. Study observations and caveats: No sorting was done, leaving CD4 and CD8 contributions mixed. At the given depth, recipient repertoires were over 97% de novo clonotypes.

The protocol was immunoSEQ multiplex PCR, while the TCRdb copy is restricted to in-frame clones and leaves out a portion. The sample yields roughly 11,000 clones, about 91% seen once. The trim removed 4 bases at V and 7 bases at J, leaving 10 bases unmatched. The CDR3 has 16 amino acids. The germline gives CDR1 SGHRS, CDR2 YFSETQ. This clone appeared once. As yet, its antigen is unknown. Sequencing was done on a sample of peripheral blood mononuclear cells. V and J are TRBV5-1 and TRBJ1-6; 8 bases are shared with TRBD1. The TCR sequence derives from a human donor who either received an allogeneic hematopoietic cell transplant for a myeloid malignancy or was a related donor (not recorded which). Some clones in this sample may be carry-over from other donors' samples. This CDR3 reads CASSMDRVDLNSPLHF. The CDR3 DNA reads TGCGCCAGCAGCATGGACAGGGTTGATCTCAATTCACCCCTCCACTTT. Variable domain in full (rest from reference TRBV5-1 and TRBJ1-6): KAGVTQTPRYLIKTRGQQVTLSCSPISGHRSVSWYQQTPGQGLQFLFEYFSETQRNKGNFPGRFSGRQFSNSRSEMNVSTLELGDSALYLCASSMDRVDLNSPLHFGNGTRLTVT.